This T cell receptor beta chain was profiled in a study of T cell repertoires in cytomegalovirus infection. The wider study: HLA-B-restricted CMV epitopes that are well studied were used alongside recently identified HLA-C-restricted ones. A matching HLA type, together with CMV infection, was signaled by public TCR beta signatures.

Worth noting for this clonotype: Its target is not known.

Regarding the study as a whole: Ex vivo responses were dominated by HLA-C-restricted CMV-specific TCR beta clonotypes.

Trimming took 1 base from V and 6 from J; bases not matched to a gene: 9. The CDR3 loop spans 16 amino acids. CDR1 is LGHNA, CDR2 YNFKEQ, per germline. TCRdb independently ran MiXCR on the reads; one entry per CDR3 protein. The sample yields approximately 990,000 distinct CDR3 sequences, less than 35% seen once. This sequence was found in a human donor in good health (CMV status not recorded). Some clones in this sample may be carry-over from other donors' samples. The chain employs TRBV4-2 and TRBJ2-1, with 7 bases fitting TRBD2. The sequenced sample was cultured CD8+ T cells from PBMCs, obtained from culture after CMV antigen stimulation. Written as DNA, the CDR3 is TGTGCCAGCAGCCAAGGATTAGCGGGTAAAACCAATGAGCAGTTCTTC. Encoded protein: CASSQGLAGKTNEQFF.